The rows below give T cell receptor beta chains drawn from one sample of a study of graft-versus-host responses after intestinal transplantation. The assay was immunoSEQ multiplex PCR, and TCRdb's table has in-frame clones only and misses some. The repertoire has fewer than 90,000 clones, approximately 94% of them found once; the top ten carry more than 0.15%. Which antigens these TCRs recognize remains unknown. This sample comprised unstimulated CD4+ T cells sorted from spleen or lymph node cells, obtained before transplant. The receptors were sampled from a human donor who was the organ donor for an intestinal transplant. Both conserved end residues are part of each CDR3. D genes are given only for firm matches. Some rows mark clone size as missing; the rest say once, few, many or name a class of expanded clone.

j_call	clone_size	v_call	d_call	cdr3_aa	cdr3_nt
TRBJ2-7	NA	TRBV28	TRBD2	CASSFQGGVYEQYF	TGTGCCAGCAGTTTCCAGGGAGGGGTTTACGAGCAGTACTTC
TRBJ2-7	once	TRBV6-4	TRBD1	CASRMTGDLKVYEQYF	TGTGCCAGCAGGATGACAGGGGATCTCAAGGTTTACGAGCAGTACTTC
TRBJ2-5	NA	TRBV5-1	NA	CASSEGERAETQYF	TGCGCCAGCAGCGAGGGTGAACGGGCAGAGACCCAGTACTTC
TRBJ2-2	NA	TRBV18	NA	CASSPRPTPGELFF	TGTGCCAGCTCACCACGGCCGACACCCGGGGAGCTGTTTTTT
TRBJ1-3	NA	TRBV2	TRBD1	CASSESGGIGNTIYF	TGTGCCAGCAGTGAATCAGGGGGCATAGGAAACACCATATATTTT
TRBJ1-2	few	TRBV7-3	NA	CASSLSSTGNYGYTF	TGTGCCAGCAGCTTAAGTTCGACAGGAAACTATGGCTACACCTTC
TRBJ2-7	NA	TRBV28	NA	CASSPHGTSSYEQYF	TGTGCCAGCAGTCCCCACGGGACGAGCTCCTACGAGCAGTACTTC
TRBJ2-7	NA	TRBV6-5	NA	CASSEGWGREQYF	TGTGCCAGCAGTGAAGGGTGGGGCCGCGAGCAGTACTTC
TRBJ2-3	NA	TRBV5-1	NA	CASSLVGRGTDTQYF	TGCGCCAGCAGCTTGGTGGGTAGAGGGACAGATACGCAGTATTTT
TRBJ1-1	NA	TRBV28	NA	CASSTNTEAFF	TGTGCCAGCTCGACTAACACTGAAGCTTTCTTT
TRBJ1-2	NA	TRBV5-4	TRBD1	CASGTDRGLDGYTF	TGTGCCAGCGGAACGGACAGGGGGCTTGATGGCTACACCTTC